These 25 T cell receptor beta chains were sequenced from one sample in a study of human T cells and chemical hapten exposure (TCRdb year 2021). The time point label here, explained by the study, means: pre-sensitization, week 0. The sample's treatment or condition label, in plain terms: therapeutic diphenylcyclopropenone sensitization with weekly scalp DPC. The library was prepared using RACE. TCRdb lists the instrument as NextSeq 500. The public sequencing data were trimmed at Q25 with fastp and processed into clonotypes with MiXCR by TCRdb, which kept only in-frame beta chains. Every CDR3 protein is listed once, alongside the most common genes and DNA of its rows. The sample profile shows tens of thousands of distinct CDR3 sequences; about 10% of them were found once. Roughly 5.2% of the sample lies in the top ten. The source material was whole blood, sampled in connection with sensitization to the hapten diphenylcyclopropenone (DPC). These receptors were collected from a woman between 50 and 59 years old with alopecia areata. Some clones in this sample may be carry-over from other donors' samples.

In its sample, this clonotype was seen many times. This chain connects TRBV19 to TRBJ2-2; D is unclear. Trimming took 3 bases from V and 4 from J, leaving 15 bases between them. Germline V gene lookup returns CDR1 LNHDA and CDR2 SQIVND (reference sequence). CDR3 length equals 16 residues. The CDR3 loop reads CASSIASLAITGELFF. The CDR3, as DNA: TGTGCCAGTAGTATCGCGAGTTTGGCGATCACCGGGGAGCTGTTTTTT.

This clonotype was counted at least ten times. V and J are TRBV6-2 or TRBV6-3 and TRBJ2-7; TRBD1 might be the D (6 bases). Germline V gives CDR1 MNHEY, CDR2 SVGEGT. The CDR3 is made up of 14 amino acids. Trimming took 5 bases from V and 3 from J, leaving 14 bases between them. The DNA of the CDR3 is TGTGCCAGCAGTCCCAAACGACAGGTCTACGAGCAGTACTTC. Its translation is CASSPKRQVYEQYF.

This chain links TRBV7-3 with TRBJ2-6, with 10 bases matching TRBD1. There are 18 residues in the CDR3. In germline, CDR1 is SGHTA, CDR2 FQGTGA. V trimming: 5 bases; J trimming: 0 bases; junction bases outside the gene matches: 7. The CDR3: CASSHRDRGPSGANVLTF. As DNA, the CDR3 is TGTGCCAGCAGCCACCGGGACAGGGGACCCTCTGGGGCCAACGTCCTGACTTTC.

There are many counts of this clonotype. The V and J genes are TRBV7-8 and TRBJ1-1; TRBD1 is a possible D gene (5 bases). Per germline, CDR1 SGHVS and CDR2 FQNEAQ. This CDR3 has 12 residues. The V gene lost 4 bases and the J gene lost 11 bases, with 14 bases spanning the gap. CDR3: CASSSWGAGAFF. As DNA, the CDR3 is TGTGCCAGCAGCTCTTGGGGCGCCGGGGCTTTCTTT.

In this sample, this clonotype turned up a few times. V is TRBV28 and J is TRBJ2-1; perhaps TRBD2 as D (5 bases). V was clipped by 5 bases and J by 0 bases, with 11 bases between them. The CDR3 is 15 amino acids. Germline V lookup: CDR1 MDHEN, CDR2 SYDVKM. The CDR3 is CASSRQRSSYNEQFF. CDR3 bases: TGTGCCAGCAGTCGCCAGCGGAGCTCCTACAATGAGCAGTTCTTC.

This clonotype came up a few times. The chain recombines TRBV5-6 with TRBJ2-2; maybe TRBD2 (5 bases). This CDR3 is built from 17 residues. Germline CDR1 is SGHDT and CDR2 is YYEEEE. With 0 bases removed from V and 1 base from J, the gap between germline ends came to 13 bases. CDR3 protein: CASSLDTGLRNTGELFF. DNA of the CDR3: TGTGCCAGCAGCTTGGATACGGGATTACGGAACACCGGGGAGCTGTTTTTT.

This clonotype was counted many times. J is TRBJ1-2 and V is TRBV2; TRBD1 matches 9 bases. Trimming removed 5 bases from V and 8 bases from J; junction bases left unmatched: 6. The CDR3 loop spans 13 amino acids. Germline CDR1 SNHLY, CDR2 FYNNEI. The CDR3 loop reads CASSLGQGLGYTF. The DNA for the CDR3 is TGTGCCAGCAGTTTGGGACAGGGCTTGGGCTACACCTTC.

This clonotype appeared a few times. The chain is built from TRBV24-1 and TRBJ2-5; D perhaps matches TRBD2 (6 bases). Germline V gives CDR1 KGHDR, CDR2 SFDVKD. Trimming stripped 0 bases from V and 4 bases from J, with 11 bases between. The CDR3 spans 15 residues. In nucleotides, the CDR3 is TGTGCCACCAGTGATTTGCAGGGAGGCGCAGAGACCCAGTACTTC. Translation: CATSDLQGGAETQYF.

This clonotype was recorded at least ten times. CDR3 amino acids: CASSSGLAGVRTDTQYF. CDR3 sequence (DNA): TGTGCCAGCAGCTCAGGACTAGCGGGAGTAAGGACAGATACGCAGTATTTT. The chain carries TRBV7-2 and TRBJ2-3; 13 positions match TRBD2. CDR1 is SGHTA and CDR2 is FQGNSA in the germline V gene. The CDR3 runs to 17 residues. With V trimmed by 4 bases and J by 3 bases, 7 bases remained unmatched.

The rearrangement links TRBV6-5 to TRBJ1-5; 8 nucleotides line up with TRBD1. Per the germline V gene, CDR1 is MNHEY and CDR2 is SVGAGI. CDR3 length: 16 amino acids. V gave up 6 bases and J gave up 3 bases; unmatched junction bases: 10. This chain's CDR3 is CASSNDRTGINQPQHF. Here the CDR3 DNA reads TGTGCCAGCAGCAACGATCGGACAGGGATCAATCAGCCCCAGCATTTT.

The chain has TRBV6-2 or TRBV6-3 and TRBJ2-1; 9 bases fit TRBD2. The junction had 10 bases not matched to a gene; V was cut back by 5 bases and J by 2 bases. Germline V gives CDR1 MNHEY, CDR2 SVGEGT. This CDR3 contains 17 residues. CDR3 protein: CASSIGRGGSPYNEQFF. CDR3 bases: TGTGCCAGCAGTATCGGGCGGGGGGGTTCCCCCTACAATGAGCAGTTCTTC.

There are a few counts of this clonotype. The chain links TRBV6-6 to TRBJ1-3, with D possibly matching TRBD1 (6 bases). Trimming removed 4 bases from V and 1 base from J, with 11 bases in between. This CDR3 is 15 amino acids long. The V gene's germline CDR1 is MNHNY and CDR2 SVGAGI (reference sequence). The CDR3 bases are TGTGCCAGCAGTTCCAGGGGAAGATCTGGAAACACCATATATTTT. Translated, it gives CASSSRGRSGNTIYF.

This clonotype was seen repeatedly, ten times or more. V usage is TRBV18 and J usage is TRBJ1-1; D remains unclear. The V end lost 0 bases, the J end lost 3 bases, and 11 bases lay between the germline ends. In germline, CDR1 is KGHSH, CDR2 LQKENI. This CDR3 is built from 15 residues. CDR3 sequence: CASSPPGGMDTEAFF. CDR3 nucleotides: TGTGCCAGCTCACCACCGGGAGGGATGGACACTGAAGCTTTCTTT.

This chain connects TRBV10-3 to TRBJ2-1; 9 bases map to TRBD2. The V gene's germline CDR1 is ENHRY and CDR2 SYGVKD. The CDR3 runs to 14 residues. V was clipped by 8 bases and J by 6 bases; unmatched bases: 8. This chain's CDR3 is CAIGGLASSNEQFF. The CDR3 DNA is TGTGCCATCGGCGGACTAGCGTCTTCCAATGAGCAGTTCTTC.

This clonotype was seen a handful of times. The rearrangement links TRBV6-1 to TRBJ2-2, with D possibly being TRBD2 (6 bases). Germline CDR1 is MNHNS and CDR2 is SASEGT. There are 16 residues in the CDR3. Trimming took 4 bases from V and 6 from J, leaving 18 bases between them. The CDR3 region has the DNA TGTGCCAGCAGTGCACGGCGGGACGCCCGCGCCGGGGAGCTGTTTTTT. It translates to CASSARRDARAGELFF.

This clonotype was counted ten times or more. V gene TRBV11-2 combines with J gene TRBJ2-5; tentative D call: TRBD2 (6 bases). The CDR3 is 14 residues long. Trimming cost V 0 bases and J 5 bases, with 10 bases left between them. CDR1 and CDR2 from the germline V gene are SGHAT and FQNNGV. DNA of the CDR3: TGTGCCAGCAGCTTAGATCGAGGAGGGGAGACCCAGTACTTC. Amino acid sequence: CASSLDRGGETQYF.

This clonotype was detected ten times or more. The chain carries TRBV20-1 and TRBJ2-7; D possibly corresponds to TRBD2 (5 bases). CDR3 length: 14 residues. V lost 3 bases and J lost 2, with 14 bases in between. Germline CDR1 reads DFQATT; CDR2 reads SNEGSKA (reference sequence). DNA for the CDR3: TGCAGTGCTAGGTCGCCGGGGTTTACCTACGAGCAGTACTTC. This encodes CSARSPGFTYEQYF.

This clonotype occurred many times. The chain carries TRBV29-1 and TRBJ2-5; 8 bases line up with TRBD1. Germline V gene sequence: CDR1 SQVTM, CDR2 ANQGSEA. The trim removed 7 bases at V and 0 bases at J, leaving 7 bases unmatched. CDR3 length: 14 amino acids. CDR3 nucleotides: TGCAGCGCCGGACAGGGTTGGTACCAAGAGACCCAGTACTTC. Protein sequence: CSAGQGWYQETQYF.

This clonotype was detected a few times. The V gene is TRBV20-1, the J gene TRBJ2-7; D is ambiguous. Germline assignment: CDR1 DFQATT and CDR2 SNEGSKA (reference sequence). The CDR3 extends over 14 amino acids. V lost 0 bases and J lost 4, with 13 bases in between. CDR3 nucleotides: TGCAGTGCTAGAGATCCCCGTTCAGGTTACGAGCAGTACTTC. Its translation is CSARDPRSGYEQYF.

This chain joins TRBV18 and TRBJ2-5; D call uncertain. Looked up from germline, CDR1 is KGHSH and CDR2 is LQKENI. V was cut by 2 bases and J by 5 bases, with 12 bases left in between. There are 14 residues in the CDR3. The CDR3 DNA follows: TGTGCCAGCTCACCAGGGGAACTGGGCGAGACCCAGTACTTC. Translation: CASSPGELGETQYF.

The chain employs TRBV18 and TRBJ2-7, with 9 positions matching TRBD1. The CDR3 is 16 residues long. Germline V gene lookup returns CDR1 KGHSH and CDR2 LQKENI. The V and J ends lost 5 bases and 6 bases, in that order; junction bases with no gene match: 14. CDR3 in amino acids: CASSATGTGQVGEQYF. The CDR3 DNA reads TGTGCCAGCTCAGCTACCGGGACAGGGCAGGTTGGCGAGCAGTACTTC.

The sample holds a few counts of this clonotype. The V gene is TRBV7-8, the J gene TRBJ2-1; 8 bases match TRBD1. The CDR3 has 16 amino acids. In germline, CDR1 is SGHVS, CDR2 FQNEAQ. The V gene end was trimmed by 7 bases and the J gene end by 0 bases; junction bases not matched to a gene: 8. This CDR3 reads CASILGTGSSYNEQFF. CDR3 sequence (DNA): TGTGCCAGCATCCTAGGGACAGGCAGCTCCTACAATGAGCAGTTCTTC. Complete variable domain (other parts from reference TRBV7-8 and TRBJ2-1): GAGVSQSPRYKVAKRGQDVALRCDPISGHVSLFWYQQALGQGPEFLTYFQNEAQLDKSGLPSDRFFAERPEGSVSTLKIQRTQQEDSAVYLCASILGTGSSYNEQFFGPGTRLTVL.

The V and J genes are TRBV7-9 and TRBJ2-1, with a tentative D call TRBD1 (6 bases). V lost 1 base to trimming and J lost 5 bases, with 12 bases between them. The CDR3 extends over 15 amino acids. Germline values: CDR1 SEHNR, CDR2 FQNEAQ (reference sequence). The CDR3 sequence: CASSLGQGKHNEQFF. Here the CDR3 DNA reads TGTGCCAGCAGCTTAGGGCAGGGGAAGCACAATGAGCAGTTCTTC.

The table lists this clonotype with a few counts. The genes are TRBV5-1 and TRBJ1-1; D call uncertain. Trimming took 4 bases from V and 4 from J, leaving 5 bases between them. Germline CDR1 and CDR2: SGHRS and YFSETQ. There are 11 residues in the CDR3. The CDR3 region has the DNA TGCGCCAGCAGCACAGTCACTGAAGCTTTCTTT. Its translation: CASSTVTEAFF.

This clonotype showed up just a few times. V is TRBV28 and J is TRBJ2-1, with D perhaps matching TRBD2 (6 bases). The germline V gene encodes CDR1 MDHEN and CDR2 SYDVKM. CDR3 length: 12 amino acids. With 5 bases removed from V and 9 bases from J, the gap between germline ends came to 11 bases. The CDR3, as DNA: TGTGCCAGCAGTCGGGAGTTCGGTGAGCAGTTCTTC. It codes for CASSREFGEQFF.